One sample yielded the 21 T cell receptor beta chains listed below, sequenced in a study of T cells after yellow fever vaccination. TCRdb processed the 5' RACE reads anew with MiXCR; each CDR3 protein has one entry. The data contain some 320,000 distinct CDR3 sequences, 8.5% to 10% of them seen just once; the ten biggest clones take up 18%. The sample in question was PBMCs, obtained on the day of the first yellow fever vaccination. These receptors originate from a man between 18 and 29 years old who received the YFV17D yellow fever vaccine.

This clonotype was recorded at least ten times. The chain employs TRBV25-1 and TRBJ2-5; a possible D gene is TRBD1 (6 bases). The CDR3 spans 13 residues. The V end lost 4 bases, the J end lost 2 bases, and 8 bases lay between the germline ends. Germline CDR1 MGHDK, CDR2 SYGVNS. As DNA, the CDR3 is TGTGCCAGCAGTGGACAGGTTCAAGAGACCCAGTACTTC. Amino acid sequence: CASSGQVQETQYF.

V is TRBV5-4 and J is TRBJ1-6; D possibly corresponds to TRBD1 (6 bases). The CDR3 is made up of 16 amino acids. V lost 2 bases, J lost 7 bases, and 16 bases lay in between. Germline V gene data show CDR1 as SGHNT and CDR2 as YYREEE (reference sequence). The CDR3 spells CASSLAGAAGNSPLHF. The CDR3 DNA follows: TGTGCCAGCAGCTTAGCAGGGGCCGCGGGGAATTCACCCCTCCACTTT.

The gene calls are TRBV11-1 and TRBJ2-3; D unresolved. Per germline, CDR1 SGHAT and CDR2 FQDESV (reference sequence). Between the trimmed V and J ends, which lost 2 bases and 8 bases, there was a span of 11 bases. This CDR3 has 13 amino acids. Here the CDR3 DNA reads TGTGCCAGCAGCTTAAGATTCGCGGTTACGCAGTATTTT. Translating it yields CASSLRFAVTQYF.

This clonotype was seen repeatedly, ten times or more. The chain links TRBV12-3 or TRBV12-4 to TRBJ1-2, with 11 bases fitting TRBD1. V lost 5 bases and J lost 3; bases outside the gene matches: 5. The CDR3 has 15 residues. CDR3 in DNA: TGTGCCAGCAGTCCTAGGGGACAGGGGGACTATGGCTACACCTTC. The encoded protein is CASSPRGQGDYGYTF.

The chain links TRBV7-9 to TRBJ1-1; possible D gene TRBD1, 5 bases. The CDR3 loop spans 17 amino acids. V dropped 5 bases and J dropped 1 base, with 20 bases sitting between them. In germline, CDR1 is SEHNR, CDR2 FQNEAQ (reference sequence). The CDR3 here is CASSHSRLDIKNTEAFF. As DNA, the CDR3 is TGTGCCAGCAGCCACTCTCGTCTGGACATTAAGAACACTGAAGCTTTCTTT.

This clonotype turned up a few times. The rearrangement links TRBV7-9 to TRBJ2-5; the D is unclear. Germline V CDR1 and CDR2: SEHNR, FQNEAQ (reference sequence). V was clipped by 1 base and J by 1 base, with 10 bases between them. The CDR3 is made up of 15 amino acids. DNA for the CDR3: TGTGCCAGCAGCTTAGACATCGGCGTCCAAGAGACCCAGTACTTC. Translating gives CASSLDIGVQETQYF. Looking up the rest from reference TRBV7-9 and TRBJ2-5 gives the full variable domain: DTGVSQNPRHKITKRGQNVTFRCDPISEHNRLYWYRQTLGQGPEFLTYFQNEAQLEKSRLLSDRFSAERPKGSFSTLEIQRTEQGDSAMYLCASSLDIGVQETQYFGPGTRLLVL.

This chain links TRBV12-3 or TRBV12-4 with TRBJ1-2; 8 bases agree with TRBD1. V dropped 7 bases and J dropped 3; count of bases not matched to a gene: 7. The CDR3 is made up of 14 amino acids. The DNA of the CDR3 is TGTGCCAGCACACCGGGACAGGCGTACTATGGCTACACCTTC. As protein: CASTPGQAYYGYTF.

The chain employs TRBV20-1 and TRBJ1-1; TRBD1 agrees at 7 bases. Germline V lookup: CDR1 DFQATT, CDR2 SNEGSKA (reference sequence). With 5 bases clipped from V and 11 bases from J, the junction kept 8 bases outside the gene matches. This CDR3 is built from 11 residues. The DNA of the CDR3 is TGCAGTGCTCGAACAGGGGCTAGGGCTTTCTTT. Translation: CSARTGARAFF.

The rearrangement joins TRBV20-1 to TRBJ2-5; perhaps TRBD1 as D (5 bases). Germline assignment: CDR1 DFQATT and CDR2 SNEGSKA (reference sequence). This CDR3 has 14 amino acids. V lost 0 bases and J lost 3, with 11 bases in between. CDR3 coding DNA: TGCAGTGCTAGAGATGTGAAGACAGAAGAGACCCAGTACTTC. Its translation is CSARDVKTEETQYF.

This chain connects TRBV12-3 or TRBV12-4 to TRBJ1-5, with 8 bases identical to TRBD1. Unmatched junction bases numbered 13, after V lost 5 bases and J lost 4 bases. CDR3 size: 17 residues. CDR3 bases: TGTGCCAGCAGTAACTCTCCACCAAACAGGGGGAATCAGCCCCAGCATTTT. Protein product: CASSNSPPNRGNQPQHF.

This clonotype has just a few counts. The chain employs TRBV5-1 and TRBJ1-6, with a tentative D call TRBD1 (5 bases). Trimming removed 1 base at V and 0 bases at J, with 11 bases between. Germline V gives CDR1 SGHRS, CDR2 YFSETQ. The CDR3 runs 17 residues. CDR3 region: CASSLNGHSSYNSPLHF. CDR3 in DNA: TGCGCCAGCAGCTTGAACGGACACAGCTCCTATAATTCACCCCTCCACTTT.

The chain carries TRBV20-1 and TRBJ2-7; TRBD1 is a possible D gene (5 bases). CDR1 and CDR2 from the germline V gene are DFQATT and SNEGSKA (reference sequence). CDR3 length: 13 residues. V lost 5 bases, J lost 7 bases, and 18 bases lay in between. This CDR3 reads CSAVPGRAGEQYF. CDR3 DNA: TGCAGTGCTGTCCCGGGCAGGGCAGGTGAGCAGTACTTC.

This clonotype was seen more than once but under ten times. V usage is TRBV7-2 and J usage is TRBJ2-5, with TRBD1 matching over 9 bases. V trimming: 1 base; J trimming: 9 bases; junction bases outside the gene matches: 12. Germline CDR1 is SGHTA and CDR2 is FQGNSA. This CDR3 comprises 16 residues. The CDR3 region is CASSLVGTGILRAQYF. DNA for the CDR3: TGTGCCAGCAGCTTAGTCGGGACAGGGATTCTTCGGGCCCAGTACTTC.

The V gene is TRBV30, the J gene TRBJ2-2; D is ambiguous. The CDR3 has 16 residues. Germline V gene lookup returns CDR1 GTSNPN and CDR2 SVGIG (reference sequence). V was cut by 5 bases and J by 0 bases, with 16 bases left in between. The CDR3 sequence is CAWDAGHSSNTGELFF. The CDR3 coding sequence is TGTGCCTGGGACGCCGGCCACTCTTCGAACACCGGGGAGCTGTTTTTT.

V gene TRBV9 combines with J gene TRBJ2-3; 9 bases match TRBD2. Germline CDR1 is SGDLS and CDR2 is YYNGEE. The V segment lost 0 bases and the J segment 4 bases; nucleotides outside the gene matches: 3. The CDR3 sequence is 15 residues long. CDR3 DNA: TGTGCCAGCAGCGTAGCGGGACTAGCCCCAGATACGCAGTATTTT. Its translation: CASSVAGLAPDTQYF.

The DNA for the CDR3 is TGTGCCAGCACCGAGCGGACAGGGGGGAATTCACCCCTCCACTTT. This sequence encodes CASTERTGGNSPLHF. The chain combines TRBV12-3 or TRBV12-4 with TRBJ1-6; TRBD1 matches 10 bases. The CDR3 consists of 15 residues. V gave up 7 bases and J gave up 7 bases; unmatched junction bases: 7.

CDR3 protein: CSARQPLNYGYTF. The CDR3 DNA reads TGCAGTGCTAGGCAGCCACTTAACTATGGCTACACCTTC. The rearrangement uses TRBV20-1 and TRBJ1-2; D is uncertain. This CDR3 spans 13 amino acids. CDR1 is DFQATT and CDR2 is SNEGSKA in the germline V gene (reference sequence). V was cut by 3 bases and J by 1 base, with 9 bases left in between.

This clonotype was observed many times. The rearrangement joins TRBV27 to TRBJ1-1, with a tentative D call TRBD1 (6 bases). Trimming took off 5 bases at V and 0 bases at J, with 19 bases between the two ends. Germline CDR1 reads MNHEY; CDR2 reads SMNVEV (reference sequence). The CDR3 is 17 residues long. The CDR3 protein is CASSRVGGRGVNTEAFF. In DNA form, the CDR3 reads TGTGCCAGCAGTCGTGTGGGGGGCCGGGGGGTGAACACTGAAGCTTTCTTT.

This clonotype was detected a few times. The V call is TRBV11-2, the J call TRBJ1-2, with unresolved D. Trimming took off 5 bases at V and 4 bases at J, with 14 bases between the two ends. Germline V CDR1 and CDR2: SGHAT, FQNNGV. The CDR3 is made up of 14 amino acids. CDR3 in DNA: TGTGCCAGCAGCCCTCGCGTAGGGATCTATGGCTACACCTTC. Translating gives CASSPRVGIYGYTF.

This clonotype was seen a few times. CDR3 bases: TGTGCCAGCAATCCCCCGAACAGGGGACAGGGCACTGAAGCTTTCTTT. It is translated as CASNPPNRGQGTEAFF. V gene TRBV28 combines with J gene TRBJ1-1, with TRBD1 matching over 9 bases. The V segment lost 7 bases and the J segment 4 bases; nucleotides outside the gene matches: 13. Germline assignment: CDR1 MDHEN and CDR2 SYDVKM. The CDR3 covers 16 residues.

The chain couples TRBV6-2 or TRBV6-3 to TRBJ2-2, with D tentatively TRBD1 (6 bases). CDR1 is MNHEY and CDR2 is SVGEGT in the germline V gene. The V end lost 7 bases, the J end lost 5 bases, and 20 bases lay between the germline ends. The CDR3 is 16 amino acids. CDR3 amino acids: CASTKGGHMRTGELFF. CDR3 bases: TGTGCCAGCACCAAAGGGGGACACATGAGGACCGGGGAGCTGTTTTTT.